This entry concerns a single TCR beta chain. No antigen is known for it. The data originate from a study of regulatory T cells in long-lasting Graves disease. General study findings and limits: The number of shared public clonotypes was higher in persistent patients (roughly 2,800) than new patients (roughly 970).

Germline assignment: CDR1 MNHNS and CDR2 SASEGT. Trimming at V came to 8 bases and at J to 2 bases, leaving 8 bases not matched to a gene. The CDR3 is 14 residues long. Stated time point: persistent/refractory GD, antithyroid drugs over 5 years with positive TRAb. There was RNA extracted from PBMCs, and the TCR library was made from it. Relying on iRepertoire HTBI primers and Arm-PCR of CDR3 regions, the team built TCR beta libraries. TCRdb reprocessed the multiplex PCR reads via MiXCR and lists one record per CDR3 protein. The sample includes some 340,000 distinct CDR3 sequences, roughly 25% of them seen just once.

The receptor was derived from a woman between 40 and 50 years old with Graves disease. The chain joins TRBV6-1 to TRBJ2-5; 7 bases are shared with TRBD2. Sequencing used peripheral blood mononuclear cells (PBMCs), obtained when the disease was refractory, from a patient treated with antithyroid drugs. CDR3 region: CASYLAENQETQYF. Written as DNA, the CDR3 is TGTGCCAGCTATCTAGCGGAGAATCAAGAGACCCAGTACTTC.